This TCR beta chain was documented in a study of cytomegalovirus exposure and HLA in healthy donors. A single count supports this clone. CDR1 is SGHRS and CDR2 is YFSETQ in the germline V gene. Trimming took 2 bases from V and 3 from J, leaving 15 bases between them. This CDR3 has 15 residues. Method: immunoSEQ multiplex PCR; TCRdb's copy keeps in-frame clones and lacks some. The table includes around 71,000 clones, about 94% detected once. Sequenced material: PBMCs. The J gene is TRBJ2-7, the V gene TRBV5-1; perhaps TRBD1 as D (6 bases). The TCR sequence derives from a man between 18 and 29 years old in good health and CMV-seropositive. The CDR3 region is CASSLDPTGSYEQYF. CDR3 DNA: TGCGCCAGCAGCTTAGATCCCACAGGGAGCTACGAGCAGTACTTC.